This T cell receptor beta chain is from a study of blood T cell repertoires in COVID-19. The CDR3 runs to 14 residues. V lost 1 base and J lost 0, with 6 bases in between. Germline V gives CDR1 SEHNR, CDR2 FQNEAQ (reference sequence). Per the authors' pipeline: Amplification with reference gene primers provided the estimates of nucleated cell counts. Repertoires were generated with immunoSEQ multiplex PCR, while TCRdb's copy carries only in-frame clones and drops some. Clone size and the V and J calls come from that table; the DNA yielded D and trimming. The top ten hold about 14% of the sample, which has approximately 100,000 clones, over 75% seen once. This clone was picked up a small number of times.

Sequenced sample: peripheral blood. The rearrangement joins TRBV7-9 to TRBJ1-2; D unresolved. This TCR was recovered from a woman aged 70 to 79 with acute or convalescent COVID-19. CDR3 in DNA: TGTGCCAGCAGCTTAGACAGAGCTAACTATGGCTACACCTTC. The encoded protein is CASSLDRANYGYTF. The full variable domain, in which reference TRBV7-9 and TRBJ1-2 provide the parts outside the CDR3, is DTGVSQNPRHKITKRGQNVTFRCDPISEHNRLYWYRQTLGQGPEFLTYFQNEAQLEKSRLLSDRFSAERPKGSFSTLEIQRTEQGDSAMYLCASSLDRANYGYTFGSGTRLTVV.